The TCR beta chain under discussion was sequenced for a study of metastatic and nonmetastatic thyroid tumors. Study summary: Repertoire data that came from the blood and tumor or nodule tissue of malignant and benign thyroid patients were compared. Study-level findings and limits: When malignant thyroid tumors were compared with benign nodules, TCR beta diversity was reportedly significantly higher in the malignant tumors. This held in both blood and tumor samples.

TCRdb re-clonotyped the PCR reads through MiXCR. The sample yields around 19,000 clones, roughly a sixth seen once. Not a single patient had been given any form of treatment at any point before undergoing thyroid surgery. As concerns this clone: What it binds is unknown. The junction differs from germline at one of its ends, possibly a read error.

The sequence derives from a female donor with papillary thyroid cancer or a benign thyroid nodule (not recorded which). Some clones in this sample may be carry-over from other donors' samples. Sequenced material: tumor tissue.

CDR3 nucleotides: TGTGCCAGCAGTGAGCGGTATAGCAATCAGCACCAGCATTTT. Residues: CASSERYSNQHQHF. The genes are TRBV25-1 and TRBJ1-5; D unclear. CDR3 size: 14 residues. CDR1 is MGHDK, CDR2 SYGVNS, per germline.